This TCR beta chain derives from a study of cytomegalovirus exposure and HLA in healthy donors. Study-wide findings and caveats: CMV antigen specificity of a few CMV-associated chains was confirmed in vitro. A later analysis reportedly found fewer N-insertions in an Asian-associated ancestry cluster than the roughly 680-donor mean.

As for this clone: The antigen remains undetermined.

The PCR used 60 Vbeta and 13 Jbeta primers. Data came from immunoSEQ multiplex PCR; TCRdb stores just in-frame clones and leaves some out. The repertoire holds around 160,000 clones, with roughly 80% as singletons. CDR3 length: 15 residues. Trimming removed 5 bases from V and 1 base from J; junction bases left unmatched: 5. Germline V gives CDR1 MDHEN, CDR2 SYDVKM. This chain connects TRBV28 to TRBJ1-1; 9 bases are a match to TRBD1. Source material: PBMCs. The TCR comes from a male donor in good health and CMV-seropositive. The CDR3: CASSAPGQGNTEAFF. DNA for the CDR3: TGTGCCAGCAGTGCCCCGGGACAGGGGAACACTGAAGCTTTCTTT.